This passage covers 29 T cell receptor beta chains from one sample sequenced in a study of vaccination and CD4 T cells after COVID-19. An Oncomine TCR Beta short-read assay was used to sequence the DNA from cultured CD4+ T cells. TCRdb called the PCR reads again in MiXCR, with one record for every CDR3 protein. The table has over 11,000 distinct CDR3 sequences, under 25% seen once. Noted treatment: 10-day PBMC culture with coronavirus spike peptide pools or control peptides (ViraFEST assay). What these receptors recognize is not known. Material: cultured CD4+ T cells from blood. The receptors shown here come from a human donor with COVID-19.

V is TRBV5-8 and J is TRBJ1-1; unclear D gene. V was trimmed by 0 bases and J by 4 bases, leaving 7 bases between them. Germline V gives CDR1 SGHTS, CDR2 YDEGEE. The CDR3 totals 13 residues. DNA of the CDR3: TGTGCCAGCAGCTTGGGCCGGATCACTGAAGCTTTCTTT. Protein: CASSLGRITEAFF.

The chain couples TRBV10-1 to TRBJ2-3; 10 bases are shared with TRBD2. Germline V gives CDR1 WNHNN, CDR2 SYGVQD (reference sequence). The V and J ends lost 2 bases and 3 bases, in that order; junction bases with no gene match: 2. CDR3 length equals 15 residues. In DNA form, the CDR3 reads TGCGCCAGCAGTGAGAGCGGGGGGGTTACAGATACGCAGTATTTT. Protein sequence: CASSESGGVTDTQYF.

This clonotype is termed hyperexpanded (1% or more). This chain connects TRBV6-5 to TRBJ2-3, with D perhaps TRBD1 or TRBD2 (5 bases each). V was pared by 0 bases and J by 9 bases, with 16 bases between. CDR3 length: 15 residues. The germline gives CDR1 MNHEY, CDR2 SVGAGI. The DNA of the CDR3 is TGTGCCAGCAGTTACTCAACCGCTTGGTGGGGGACGCAGTATTTT. Its protein product is CASSYSTAWWGTQYF.

The rearrangement uses TRBV7-2 and TRBJ1-2; the D is unclear. The CDR3 totals 13 residues. CDR1 and CDR2 (germline): SGHTA, FQGNSA. Trimming pared 1 base from V and 8 bases from J, leaving 11 bases between. CDR3 amino acids: CASSLERVQGYTF. CDR3 sequence (DNA): TGTGCCAGCAGCTTAGAGAGGGTACAGGGCTACACCTTC. The variable domain in full, with the rest retrieved from reference TRBV7-2 and TRBJ1-2, is GAGVSQSPSNKVTEKGKDVELRCDPISGHTALYWYRQSLGQGLEFLIYFQGNSAPDKSGLPSDRFSAERTGGSVSTLTIQRTQQEDSAVYLCASSLERVQGYTFGSGTRLTVV.

V usage is TRBV2 and J usage is TRBJ2-3; D is perhaps TRBD1 or TRBD2 (5 bases each). Germline CDR1 is SNHLY and CDR2 is FYNNEI. The CDR3 loop spans 15 amino acids. Trimming removed 8 bases from V and 2 bases from J, with 17 bases in between. The CDR3 sequence: CASSGTPEPTDTQYF. The CDR3, as DNA: TGTGCCAGCTCCGGGACCCCCGAGCCCACAGATACGCAGTATTTT.

V gene TRBV20-1 combines with J gene TRBJ2-3; no clear D. The CDR3 has 12 residues. Germline lookup yields CDR1 DFQATT and CDR2 SNEGSKA (reference sequence). V shed 5 bases and J shed 5 bases, with 11 bases lying between them. The CDR3 loop is CSADLHGDTQYF. The CDR3 DNA follows: TGCAGTGCTGATCTGCACGGAGATACGCAGTATTTT.

The chain employs TRBV11-2 and TRBJ2-3, with D possibly matching TRBD1 (7 bases). The CDR3 runs 16 residues. The germline V and J ends were trimmed by 6 bases and 0 bases, with 16 bases remaining between them. Germline V gene data show CDR1 as SGHAT and CDR2 as FQNNGV. The CDR3 sequence is CASSYQGGSSTDTQYF. For the CDR3, the DNA is TGTGCCAGCAGTTATCAGGGGGGCTCTAGCACAGATACGCAGTATTTT.

With respect to this clonotype: One end of the junction does not line up with germline, which may come from a read error. V is TRBV6-7 and J is TRBJ1-2; the D gene is possibly TRBD1 (5 bases). TRBV6-7 is flagged as an ORF with uncertain function. The CDR3 runs to 17 residues. CDR3 region: CASSYSWGTGEGYGHTF. The CDR3 nucleotides read TGTGCCAGCAGTTACTCGTGGGGCACTGGGGAGGGCTATGGCCACACCTTC.

The V gene is TRBV30, the J gene TRBJ1-2, with 8 nucleotides matching TRBD1. Germline V gene data show CDR1 as GTSNPN and CDR2 as SVGIG (reference sequence). Losses at the gene ends were 4 bases for V and 8 bases for J; bases not matched to a gene: 9. CDR3 length: 13 amino acids. The CDR3 loop is CAWKDRAGEGYTF. Written as DNA, the CDR3 is TGTGCCTGGAAGGACAGGGCAGGAGAGGGCTACACCTTC.

This clonotype is labeled medium-sized. CDR3 DNA: TGCAGTGCTAGAGGACAGCGAAGCTCCTATAATTCACCCCTCCACTTT. It encodes CSARGQRSSYNSPLHF. This sequence joins TRBV20-1 and TRBJ1-6; D perhaps matches TRBD1 (5 bases). Trimming removed 1 base from V and 0 bases from J, with 10 bases in between. CDR1 DFQATT and CDR2 SNEGSKA come from the germline V gene (reference sequence). This CDR3 contains 16 residues.

V gene TRBV6-1 combines with J gene TRBJ2-7, with 12 bases lining up with TRBD2. Germline CDR1 and CDR2: MNHNS and SASEGT. Trimming at V came to 5 bases and at J to 0 bases, leaving 2 bases not matched to a gene. The length of the CDR3 is 15 residues. The CDR3 DNA sequence: TGTGCCAGCAGTCCACTAGCGGGGGGCTCCTACGAGCAGTACTTC. This codes for CASSPLAGGSYEQYF.

This clonotype has more than one count but fewer than ten. V usage is TRBV12-3 or TRBV12-4 and J usage is TRBJ1-1; D not certain. This CDR3 is 14 amino acids long. Trimming removed 10 bases at V and 5 bases at J, with 20 bases between. Here the CDR3 DNA reads TGTGCCACCGGTCCGTACTCGTCGGGGACTGAAGCTTTCTTT. Translating gives CATGPYSSGTEAFF.

The rearrangement links TRBV12-3 or TRBV12-4 to TRBJ1-5; the D gene is possibly TRBD1 (6 bases). With 3 bases removed from V and 9 bases from J, the gap between germline ends came to 18 bases. The CDR3 is 15 residues long. The CDR3 sequence: CASSFGRGLKGPQHF. CDR3 coding DNA: TGTGCCAGCAGTTTTGGCAGGGGCCTCAAAGGGCCCCAGCATTTT.

The chain carries TRBV4-1 and TRBJ2-5; 11 bases are shared with TRBD1. In germline, CDR1 is MGHRA, CDR2 YSYEKL. Germline trimming cut 6 bases from V and 7 bases from J; bases unmatched to any gene: 13. CDR3 length: 16 residues. The CDR3 sequence is CASSFGQGASFGTQYF. DNA for the CDR3: TGCGCCAGCAGTTTTGGACAGGGGGCCTCCTTCGGGACCCAGTACTTC.

In this sample, this clonotype turned up a few times. This chain links TRBV11-2 with TRBJ1-6, with a tentative D call TRBD1 (6 bases). Germline assignment: CDR1 SGHAT and CDR2 FQNNGV. There are 14 residues in the CDR3. The V end lost 6 bases, the J end lost 7 bases, and 13 bases lay between the germline ends. The CDR3 nucleotides read TGTGCCAGCAGAGCAGGGGTTGACAATTCACCCCTCCACTTT. Amino acid sequence: CASRAGVDNSPLHF.

The rearrangement links TRBV19 to TRBJ1-1; no reliable D call. CDR3 length: 13 residues. Germline V gives CDR1 LNHDA, CDR2 SQIVND (reference sequence). V shed 3 bases and J shed 0 bases, with 5 bases lying between them. This CDR3 is CASSISVNTEAFF. The DNA for the CDR3 is TGTGCCAGTAGTATCAGTGTGAACACTGAAGCTTTCTTT.

The chain joins TRBV12-3 or TRBV12-4 to TRBJ2-5; unclear D gene. V was trimmed by 5 bases and J by 4 bases, leaving 11 bases between them. The CDR3 runs to 13 residues. The CDR3 coding sequence is TGTGCCAGCAGTAAGGGCAGCCCAGAGACCCAGTACTTC. Translation: CASSKGSPETQYF.

The rearrangement joins TRBV20-1 to TRBJ2-4, with no clear D. The CDR3 runs to 14 residues. Deletions cut 1 base from V and 2 bases from J, with 9 bases between. Germline loops: CDR1 DFQATT, CDR2 SNEGSKA (reference sequence). The CDR3 is CSARVGYSKNIQYF. Written as DNA, the CDR3 is TGCAGTGCTAGAGTTGGGTATTCCAAAAACATTCAGTACTTC.

The chain couples TRBV9 to TRBJ2-3, with 9 bases fitting TRBD2. The CDR3 consists of 16 residues. Per germline, CDR1 SGDLS and CDR2 YYNGEE. J lost 4 bases, V lost 0 bases, and 6 bases had no gene match. CDR3 residues: CASSVAPGGGADTQYF. In nucleotides, the CDR3 is TGTGCCAGCAGCGTAGCTCCGGGCGGGGGGGCAGATACGCAGTATTTT.

This clonotype is deemed medium-sized. The J gene is TRBJ1-5, the V gene TRBV7-2; a weak D match, TRBD1 (5 bases). Germline V gene lookup returns CDR1 SGHTA and CDR2 FQGNSA. CDR3 length: 17 amino acids. V was pared by 4 bases and J by 0 bases, with 16 bases between. CDR3 protein: CASSWIGGGSSNQPQHF. The CDR3 nucleotides read TGTGCCAGCAGCTGGATCGGGGGAGGGTCTAGCAATCAGCCCCAGCATTTT.

The chain has TRBV6-1 and TRBJ1-5, with D possibly being TRBD1 (5 bases). V was pared by 6 bases and J by 3 bases, with 12 bases between. CDR1 is MNHNS, CDR2 SASEGT, per germline. The CDR3 has 14 amino acids. For the CDR3, the DNA is TGTGCCAGCAGGGGGGACGGATACAATCAGCCCCAGCATTTT. Translated, it gives CASRGDGYNQPQHF.

This clonotype is categorized as medium-sized. The chain joins TRBV24-1 to TRBJ1-3, with D hard to call. V lost 4 bases to trimming and J lost 0 bases, with 12 bases between them. Germline CDR1 and CDR2: KGHDR and SFDVKD. This CDR3 contains 16 residues. The CDR3 DNA reads TGTGCCACCAGTGACCACGACACGAACTCTGGAAACACCATATATTTT. Residues: CATSDHDTNSGNTIYF.

The chain carries TRBV19 and TRBJ2-7; 7 bases fit TRBD1. CDR3 size: 17 residues. Germline V gene lookup returns CDR1 LNHDA and CDR2 SQIVND (reference sequence). V was pared by 9 bases and J by 0 bases, with 17 bases of the junction left unmatched. The CDR3 DNA reads TGTGCCAGGTTACTCCTCACTCCGGGACAGCTCTCCTACGAGCAGTACTTC. Translating it yields CARLLLTPGQLSYEQYF.

This clonotype turned up a few times. The chain is built from TRBV6-2 or TRBV6-3 and TRBJ2-7, with TRBD2 as a possible D gene (7 bases). The germline V and J ends were trimmed by 3 bases and 4 bases, with 16 bases remaining between them. Germline CDR1 MNHEY, CDR2 SVGEGT. CDR3 length equals 15 residues. The CDR3 DNA is TGTGCCAGCAGTTATCATGGCGGGGGCGCTTACGAGCAGTACTTC. Translating gives CASSYHGGGAYEQYF.

This clonotype showed up just a few times. This chain joins TRBV19 and TRBJ1-5; 9 bases line up with TRBD1. The CDR3 length is 16 residues. Germline-derived CDR1 and CDR2 are LNHDA and SQIVND (reference sequence). J was trimmed by 6 bases and V by 5 bases; bases with no gene match: 11. Here the CDR3 reads CASSRTGQGRGQPQHF. The CDR3 DNA reads as TGTGCCAGTAGTCGAACCGGACAGGGGCGCGGTCAGCCCCAGCATTTT.

The V call is TRBV9, the J call TRBJ2-3; no reliable D call. Germline V CDR1 and CDR2: SGDLS, YYNGEE. Deletions cut 3 bases from V and 0 bases from J, with 5 bases between. This CDR3 spans 13 amino acids. CDR3 sequence: CASSALSTDTQYF. DNA for the CDR3: TGTGCCAGCAGCGCTCTGAGCACAGATACGCAGTATTTT. Combining the CDR3 with reference TRBV9 and TRBJ2-3 gives the whole variable domain DSGVTQTPKHLITATGQRVTLRCSPRSGDLSVYWYQQSLDQGLQFLIQYYNGEERAKGNILERFSAQQFPDLHSELNLSSLELGDSALYFCASSALSTDTQYFGPGTRLTVL.

The rearrangement uses TRBV5-1 and TRBJ1-1; no firm D call. With 1 base removed from V and 5 bases from J, the gap between germline ends came to 12 bases. The CDR3 totals 14 residues. Germline assignment: CDR1 SGHRS and CDR2 YFSETQ. The CDR3 region has the DNA TGCGCCAGCAGCTTGACCTTCCCCCAAACTGAAGCTTTCTTT. Encoded protein: CASSLTFPQTEAFF.

This clonotype was seen more than once but under ten times. This sequence joins TRBV7-2 and TRBJ2-7; TRBD1 matches at 7 bases. The CDR3 length is 13 residues. The germline CDR1 and CDR2 sequences are SGHTA and FQGNSA. Trimming at V came to 5 bases and at J to 2 bases, leaving 3 bases not matched to a gene. The CDR3 protein is CASSGQAAYEQYF. The CDR3 DNA reads as TGTGCCAGCAGCGGACAGGCCGCCTACGAGCAGTACTTC.

This chain links TRBV19 with TRBJ1-5; 7 bases are shared with TRBD1. The CDR3 runs to 16 residues. The ends lost 4 bases at V and 2 bases at J; junction bases unmatched: 8. The germline CDR1 and CDR2 sequences are LNHDA and SQIVND (reference sequence). The CDR3 is CASSTSDRRGNQPQHF. DNA for the CDR3: TGTGCCAGTAGTACCTCGGACAGGAGGGGCAATCAGCCCCAGCATTTT.